This T cell receptor beta chain was observed in a study of blood T cells in healthy people across ages. This clonotype was seen repeatedly, ten times or more. Germline V lookup: CDR1 SGHRS, CDR2 YFSETQ. V was cut by 0 bases and J by 1 base, with 8 bases left in between. The CDR3 contains 15 residues. Then a second PCR, running about 7 to 11 cycles, was carried out with a sample-barcoded 5' primer and a J-beta primer mix. The study obtained at least 2.5 million CDR3-containing paired-end reads from every sample. TCRdb reanalysed the 5' RACE reads using MiXCR and keeps one entry per CDR3 protein. The sample contains roughly 640,000 distinct CDR3 sequences, approximately 30% of which appear only once.

Sample: blood. This chain connects TRBV5-1 to TRBJ1-5, with D perhaps matching TRBD1 (6 bases). This sequence was found in a woman aged 80 or older in good health. DNA of the CDR3: TGCGCCAGCAGCTTGGCCGGGACAAGCAATCAGCCCCAGCATTTT. Translation: CASSLAGTSNQPQHF.